This T cell receptor (beta chain) was retrieved from a study of blood T cell repertoires in COVID-19. Study-wide background: The study drew acute and convalescent COVID-19 samples from the United States, Italy and Spain. PBMCs, B-cell-depleted T cells, or T cells provided the cDNA or gDNA that made up the material.

The assay was immunoSEQ multiplex PCR, and TCRdb's table has in-frame clones only and misses some. Among some 430,000 clones, about 92% were seen once, and the ten largest hold around 0.6%. The sample comprised PBMCs or T cells enriched from blood (not recorded which). The clonotype comes from a young man who had recovered from COVID-19.

The CDR3: CASSFFTMNTEAFF. CDR3 sequence (DNA): TGTGCCAGCAGCTTTTTCACAATGAACACTGAAGCTTTCTTT. V gene TRBV5-6 combines with J gene TRBJ1-1; D ambiguous. The CDR3 contains 14 residues. V was cut by 2 bases and J by 0 bases, with 8 bases left in between. CDR1 and CDR2 (germline): SGHDT, YYEEEE.